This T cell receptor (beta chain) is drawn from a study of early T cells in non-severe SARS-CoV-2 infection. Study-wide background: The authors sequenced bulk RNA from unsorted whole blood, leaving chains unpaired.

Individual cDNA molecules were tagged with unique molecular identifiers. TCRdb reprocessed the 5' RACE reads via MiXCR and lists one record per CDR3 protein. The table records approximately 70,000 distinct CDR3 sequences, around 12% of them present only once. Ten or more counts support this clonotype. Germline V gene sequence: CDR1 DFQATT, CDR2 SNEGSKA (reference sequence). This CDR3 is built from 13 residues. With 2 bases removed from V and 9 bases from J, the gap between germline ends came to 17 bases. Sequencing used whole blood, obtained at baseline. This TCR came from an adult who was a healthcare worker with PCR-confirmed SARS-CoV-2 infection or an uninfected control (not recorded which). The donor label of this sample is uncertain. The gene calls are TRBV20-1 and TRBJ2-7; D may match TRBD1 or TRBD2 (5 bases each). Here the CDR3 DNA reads TGCAGTGCTAGACAGACGGGGCAAACTGTGCAGTACTTC. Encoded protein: CSARQTGQTVQYF.